The present TCR beta chain was sequenced within a study of OX40 agonist ivuxolimab in advanced cancers. Study as a whole: Dose-escalation cases comprised hepatocellular carcinoma, melanoma, renal cell or head and neck cancer. Therapy given before enrollment (anti-PD-1, anti-PD-L1 or anti-CTLA-4) was allowed, and 40% had some.

The CDR3 length is 14 residues. Per germline, CDR1 SGHNT and CDR2 YYREEE (reference sequence). After removal of 3 bases from V and 5 bases from J, the junction contained 7 bases not matched to a gene. Clones were sequenced by immunoSEQ multiplex PCR, and TCRdb holds only the in-frame ones, with some missing. The table has about 94,000 clones, 87% seen once. This TCR derives from an adult with an advanced solid tumor such as melanoma, head and neck, liver or kidney cancer. The gene calls are TRBV5-4 and TRBJ2-5, with 7 bases lining up with TRBD1. The sequences come from CD4+ or CD8+ T cells sorted from blood, collected in a trial of the OX40 agonist ivuxolimab. The CDR3 sequence: CASSYGADRETQYF. CDR3 sequence (DNA): TGTGCCAGCAGCTATGGCGCGGACAGGGAGACCCAGTACTTC.